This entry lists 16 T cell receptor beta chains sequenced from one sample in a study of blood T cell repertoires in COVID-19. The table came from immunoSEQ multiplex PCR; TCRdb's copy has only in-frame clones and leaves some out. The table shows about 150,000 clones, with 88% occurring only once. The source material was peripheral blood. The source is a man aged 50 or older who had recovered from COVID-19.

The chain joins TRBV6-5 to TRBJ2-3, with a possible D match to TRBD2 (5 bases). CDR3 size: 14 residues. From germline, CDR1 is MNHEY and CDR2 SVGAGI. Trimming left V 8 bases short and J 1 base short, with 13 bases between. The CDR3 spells CASQALAGTDTQYF. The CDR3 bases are TGTGCCAGCCAAGCGCTAGCCGGCACAGATACGCAGTATTTT.

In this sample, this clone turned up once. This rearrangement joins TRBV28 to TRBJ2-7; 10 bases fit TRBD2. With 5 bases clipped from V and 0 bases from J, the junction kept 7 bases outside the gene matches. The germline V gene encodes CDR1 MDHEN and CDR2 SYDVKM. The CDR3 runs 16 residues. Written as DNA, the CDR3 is TGTGCCAGCAGTCGGTCTAGCGGGGGTAACTCCTACGAGCAGTACTTC. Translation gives CASSRSSGGNSYEQYF.

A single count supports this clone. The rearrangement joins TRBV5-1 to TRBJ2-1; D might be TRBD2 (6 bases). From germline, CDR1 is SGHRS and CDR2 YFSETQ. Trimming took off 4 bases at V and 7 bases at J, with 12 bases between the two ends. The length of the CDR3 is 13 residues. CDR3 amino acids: CASSRRAGNEQFF. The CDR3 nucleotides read TGCGCCAGCAGCCGGAGGGCGGGGAATGAGCAGTTCTTC.

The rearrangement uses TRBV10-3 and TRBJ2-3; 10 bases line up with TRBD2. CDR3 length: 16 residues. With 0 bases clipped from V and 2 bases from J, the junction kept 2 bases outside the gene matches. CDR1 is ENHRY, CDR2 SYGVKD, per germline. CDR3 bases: TGTGCCATCAGTGAGTCCCTAGCGGGAGACACAGATACGCAGTATTTT. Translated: CAISESLAGDTDTQYF.

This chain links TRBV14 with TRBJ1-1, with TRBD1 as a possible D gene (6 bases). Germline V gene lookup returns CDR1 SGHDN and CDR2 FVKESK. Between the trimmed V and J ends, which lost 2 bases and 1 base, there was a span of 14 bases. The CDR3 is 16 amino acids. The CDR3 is CASSQPPAGANTEAFF. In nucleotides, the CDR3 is TGTGCCAGCAGCCAACCCCCGGCAGGGGCGAACACTGAAGCTTTCTTT.

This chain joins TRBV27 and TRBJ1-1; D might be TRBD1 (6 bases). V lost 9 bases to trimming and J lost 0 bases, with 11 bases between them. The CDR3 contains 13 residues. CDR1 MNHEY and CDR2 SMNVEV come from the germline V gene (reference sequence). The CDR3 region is CASLDRLNTEAFF. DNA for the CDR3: TGTGCCAGTTTAGACAGGTTGAACACTGAAGCTTTCTTT.

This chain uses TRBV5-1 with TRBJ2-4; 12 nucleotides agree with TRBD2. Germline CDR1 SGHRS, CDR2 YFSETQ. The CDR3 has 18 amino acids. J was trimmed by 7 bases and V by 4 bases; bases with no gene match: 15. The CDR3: CASSPTSGGRRGGNIQYF. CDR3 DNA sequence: TGCGCCAGCAGCCCGACTAGCGGGGGAAGGCGAGGCGGGAACATTCAGTACTTC.

The CDR3 protein is CASSLGQNSNQPQHF. CDR3 nucleotide sequence: TGTGCCAGCAGCCTAGGACAGAATAGCAATCAGCCCCAGCATTTT. The chain combines TRBV9 with TRBJ1-5, with D perhaps TRBD1 (6 bases). Trimming took 4 bases from V and 0 from J, leaving 11 bases between them. The CDR3 consists of 15 residues. Per the germline V gene, CDR1 is SGDLS and CDR2 is YYNGEE.

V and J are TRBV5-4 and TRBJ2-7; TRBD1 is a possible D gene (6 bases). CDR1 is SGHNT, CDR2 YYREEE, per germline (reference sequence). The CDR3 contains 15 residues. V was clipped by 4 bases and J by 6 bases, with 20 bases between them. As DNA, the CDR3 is TGTGCCAGCAGCCCGGCTGGGGGCCCTATTAGCGAGCAGTACTTC. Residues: CASSPAGGPISEQYF.

CDR3 sequence: CASSSTGPYGYTF. The CDR3 DNA sequence: TGTGCCAGCAGCAGTACAGGTCCCTATGGCTACACCTTC. The chain has TRBV6-5 and TRBJ1-2, with a weak D call TRBD1 (5 bases). From germline, CDR1 is MNHEY and CDR2 SVGAGI. The CDR3 contains 13 residues. V lost 6 bases and J 4 bases, leaving 12 bases between the germline ends.

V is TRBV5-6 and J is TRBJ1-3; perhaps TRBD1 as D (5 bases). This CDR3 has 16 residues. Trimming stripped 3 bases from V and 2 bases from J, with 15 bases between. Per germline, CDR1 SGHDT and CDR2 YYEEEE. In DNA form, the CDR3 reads TGTGCCAGCAGCTCTCCTAAACTACAGGCTGGAAACACCATATATTTT. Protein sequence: CASSSPKLQAGNTIYF.

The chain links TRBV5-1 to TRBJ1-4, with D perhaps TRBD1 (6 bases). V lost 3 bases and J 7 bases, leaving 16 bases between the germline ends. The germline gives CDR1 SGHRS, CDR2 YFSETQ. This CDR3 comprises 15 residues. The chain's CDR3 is CASSSPGGRFEKLFF. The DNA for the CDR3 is TGCGCCAGCAGCTCGCCCGGGGGGCGGTTTGAAAAACTGTTTTTT.

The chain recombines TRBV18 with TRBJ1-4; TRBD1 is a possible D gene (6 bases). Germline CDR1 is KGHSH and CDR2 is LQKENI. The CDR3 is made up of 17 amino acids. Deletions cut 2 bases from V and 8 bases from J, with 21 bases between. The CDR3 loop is CASSPALDRFGQEKLFF. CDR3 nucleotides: TGTGCCAGCTCACCAGCGCTTGACAGGTTCGGTCAAGAAAAACTGTTTTTT.

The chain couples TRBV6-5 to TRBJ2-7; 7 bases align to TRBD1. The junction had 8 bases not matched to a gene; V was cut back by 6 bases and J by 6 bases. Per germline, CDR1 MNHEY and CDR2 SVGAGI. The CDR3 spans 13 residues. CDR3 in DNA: TGTGCCAGCAGATTATCAACAGGGGCCGAGCAGTACTTC. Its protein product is CASRLSTGAEQYF.

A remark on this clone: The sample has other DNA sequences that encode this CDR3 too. The DNA of the CDR3 is TGTGCCAGCTCACCGGCGGGGCGCAGATCTGGAAACACCATATATTTT. Translated, it gives CASSPAGRRSGNTIYF. This chain joins TRBV18 and TRBJ1-3; weak D call: TRBD1 (5 bases). CDR3 length: 16 residues. V was cut by 3 bases and J by 1 base, with 13 bases left in between. The germline V gene encodes CDR1 KGHSH and CDR2 LQKENI. Complete variable domain (other parts from reference TRBV18 and TRBJ1-3): NAGVMQNPRHLVRRRGQEARLRCSPMKGHSHVYWYRQLPEEGLKFMVYLQKENIIDESGMPKERFSAEFPKEGPSILRIQQVVRGDSAAYFCASSPAGRRSGNTIYFGEGSWLTVV.

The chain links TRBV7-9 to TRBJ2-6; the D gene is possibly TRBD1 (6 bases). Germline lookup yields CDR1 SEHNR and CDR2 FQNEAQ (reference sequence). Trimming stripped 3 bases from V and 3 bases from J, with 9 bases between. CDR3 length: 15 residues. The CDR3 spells CASSFVRGGANVLTF. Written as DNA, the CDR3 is TGTGCCAGCAGCTTCGTCAGGGGTGGGGCCAACGTCCTGACTTTC.